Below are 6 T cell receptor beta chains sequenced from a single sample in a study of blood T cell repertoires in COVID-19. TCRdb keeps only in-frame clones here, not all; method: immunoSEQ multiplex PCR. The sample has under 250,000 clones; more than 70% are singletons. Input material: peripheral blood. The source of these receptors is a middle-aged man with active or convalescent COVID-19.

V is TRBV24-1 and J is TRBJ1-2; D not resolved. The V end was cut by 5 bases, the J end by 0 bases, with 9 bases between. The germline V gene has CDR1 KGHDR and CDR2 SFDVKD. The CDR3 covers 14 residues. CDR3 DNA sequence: TGTGCCACCAGTGGCGGAGGAGCTAACTATGGCTACACCTTC. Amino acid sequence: CATSGGGANYGYTF.

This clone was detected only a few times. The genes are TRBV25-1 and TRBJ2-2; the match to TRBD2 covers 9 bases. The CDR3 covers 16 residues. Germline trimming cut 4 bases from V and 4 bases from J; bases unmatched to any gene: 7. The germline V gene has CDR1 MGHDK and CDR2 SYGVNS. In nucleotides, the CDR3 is TGTGCCAGCAGTGTGTCGGCTAGCGGGGCCACCGGGGAGCTGTTTTTT. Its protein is CASSVSASGATGELFF.

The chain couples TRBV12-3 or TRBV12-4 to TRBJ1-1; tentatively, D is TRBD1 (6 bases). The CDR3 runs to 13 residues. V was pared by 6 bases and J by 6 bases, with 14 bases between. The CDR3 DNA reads TGTGCCAGCAGCTTGAACAGGGTTGCTGAAGCTTTCTTT. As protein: CASSLNRVAEAFF.

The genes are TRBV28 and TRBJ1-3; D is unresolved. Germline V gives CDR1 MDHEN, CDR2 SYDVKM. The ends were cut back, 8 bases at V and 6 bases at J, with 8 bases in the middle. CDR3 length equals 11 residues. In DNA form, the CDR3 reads TGTGCCAGCGTTAAACAAAACACCATATATTTT. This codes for CASVKQNTIYF.

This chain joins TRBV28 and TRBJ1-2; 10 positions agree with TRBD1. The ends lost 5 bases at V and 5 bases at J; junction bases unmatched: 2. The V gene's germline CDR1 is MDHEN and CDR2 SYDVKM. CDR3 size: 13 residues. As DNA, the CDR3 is TGTGCCAGCAGTCGACAGGGGGCGTATGGCTACACCTTC. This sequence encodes CASSRQGAYGYTF.

CDR3 sequence (DNA): TGTGCCAGCAGCAGGACAGCCCAAGAGACCCAGTACTTC. Translated, it gives CASSRTAQETQYF. The chain is built from TRBV7-9 and TRBJ2-5, with D maybe TRBD1 (6 bases). The germline V and J ends were trimmed by 5 bases and 1 base, with 8 bases remaining between them. Looked up from germline, CDR1 is SEHNR and CDR2 is FQNEAQ (reference sequence). The length of the CDR3 is 13 residues.